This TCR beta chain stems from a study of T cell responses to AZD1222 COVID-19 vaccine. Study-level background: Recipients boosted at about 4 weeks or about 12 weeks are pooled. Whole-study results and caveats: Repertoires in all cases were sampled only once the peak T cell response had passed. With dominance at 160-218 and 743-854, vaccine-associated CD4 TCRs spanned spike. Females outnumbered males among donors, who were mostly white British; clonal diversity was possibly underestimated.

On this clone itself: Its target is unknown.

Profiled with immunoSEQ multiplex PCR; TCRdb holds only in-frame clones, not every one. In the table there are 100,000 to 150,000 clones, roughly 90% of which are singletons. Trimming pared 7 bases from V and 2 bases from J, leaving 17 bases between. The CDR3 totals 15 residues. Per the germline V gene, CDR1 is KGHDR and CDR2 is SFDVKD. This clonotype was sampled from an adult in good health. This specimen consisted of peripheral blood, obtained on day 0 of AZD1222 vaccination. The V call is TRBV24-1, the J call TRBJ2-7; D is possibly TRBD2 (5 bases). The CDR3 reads CATSHSRGDPYEQYF. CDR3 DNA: TGTGCCACCAGCCACAGCCGGGGAGACCCCTACGAGCAGTACTTC.